The clone carrying this T cell receptor beta chain came up a few times. Antigen specificity is unknown. TCRdb fed the reads into MiXCR, producing one record per CDR3 protein. The sample holds some 920,000 distinct CDR3 sequences; about a third are singletons and the top ten take around 15%. Germline CDR1 is KGHDR and CDR2 is SFDVKD. V shed 8 bases and J shed 2 bases, with 8 bases lying between them. This CDR3 comprises 12 residues. The sample is drawn from a study of T cell repertoires in cytomegalovirus infection. The clonotype originates from a human donor in good health (CMV status not recorded). Some clones in this sample may be carry-over from other donors' samples. The chain uses TRBV24-1 and TRBJ1-2; D is uncertain. Material: cultured CD8+ T cells from PBMCs, obtained from culture after CMV antigen stimulation. The CDR3 nucleotides read TGTGCCACCAAAGATACAAACTATGGCTACACCTTC. It yields the protein CATKDTNYGYTF.